These 10 T cell receptor beta chains were all obtained from the same sample, sequenced in a study of T cells in Graves' hyperthyroidism and ophthalmopathy. There were TCR beta CDR3 regions amplified from RNA transcripts. The HTBI set primed first-round TCR CDR3 RT-PCR. TCRdb reanalysed the multiplex PCR reads using MiXCR and keeps one entry per CDR3 protein. Counted here are approximately 400,000 distinct CDR3 sequences, about a fifth occurring once; the ten biggest clones make up roughly 3.5%. Material: blood. The receptors originated from a woman in her late teens or twenties with Graves' hyperthyroidism.

The DNA of the CDR3 is TGTGCCAGCAGCTTGTGGGGAGGGCCGTACGAGCAGTACTTC. Translated, it gives CASSLWGGPYEQYF. The chain carries TRBV11-2 and TRBJ2-7, with 7 bases identical to TRBD2. In germline, CDR1 is SGHAT, CDR2 FQNNGV. J lost 4 bases, V lost 3 bases, and 6 bases had no gene match. The CDR3 is 14 amino acids.

There are many counts of this clonotype. Being one base from a much bigger clone, this may be a read error. The rearrangement links TRBV20-1 to TRBJ2-7, with 12 positions matching TRBD2. The CDR3 runs 14 residues. Germline CDR1 DFQATT, CDR2 SNEGSKA (reference sequence). Trimming at V came to 0 bases and at J to 6 bases, leaving 3 bases not matched to a gene. CDR3 nucleotides: TGCAGTGCTAGAGAACGGACTAGCGGGGCCGAGCAGTACTTC. Translation: CSARERTSGAEQYF.

This clonotype came up many times. V usage is TRBV6-5 and J usage is TRBJ1-5; D possibly corresponds to TRBD1 (5 bases). The germline V gene has CDR1 MNHEY and CDR2 SVGAGI. This CDR3 region has 17 residues. Trimming removed 0 bases from V and 1 base from J, with 13 bases in between. The CDR3 region is CASSYSTGPESNQPQHF. The CDR3 nucleotides are TGTGCCAGCAGTTACTCGACGGGGCCGGAGAGCAATCAGCCCCAGCATTTT.

This clonotype was seen more than once but under ten times. Written as DNA, the CDR3 is TGTGCCAGCAGTCGGACAGGGAGTATTTTGTGGGGGGCCAACGTCCTGACTTTC. Its translation: CASSRTGSILWGANVLTF. The rearrangement uses TRBV11-1 and TRBJ2-6; 8 positions match TRBD1. The V and J ends lost 6 bases and 4 bases, in that order; junction bases with no gene match: 14. Germline V gene lookup returns CDR1 SGHAT and CDR2 FQDESV (reference sequence). The CDR3 covers 18 residues.

This clonotype showed up many times. This rearrangement joins TRBV24-1 to TRBJ1-5; 11 bases match TRBD1. After removal of 3 bases from V and 5 bases from J, the junction contained 17 bases not matched to a gene. The CDR3 totals 20 residues. Germline V gene lookup returns CDR1 KGHDR and CDR2 SFDVKD. CDR3 sequence: CATSDHVNGNGTGGYQPQHF. The DNA for the CDR3 is TGTGCCACCAGTGATCATGTCAACGGGAACGGGACAGGGGGTTATCAGCCCCAGCATTTT.

This clonotype was seen more than once but under ten times. The chain uses TRBV4-1 and TRBJ2-7, with TRBD2 identical over 8 bases. Germline values: CDR1 MGHRA, CDR2 YSYEKL. This CDR3 is 17 amino acids long. Trimming cost V 0 bases and J 7 bases; bases outside gene matches: 14. The CDR3 DNA reads as TGCGCCAGCAGCCAAGAGTCAGCGGGGGCCTTGGCAGGGGAGCAGTACTTC. It is translated as CASSQESAGALAGEQYF.

Ten or more counts support this clonotype. This sequence joins TRBV6-1 and TRBJ2-7, with D perhaps TRBD2 (7 bases). Trimming removed 7 bases from V and 6 bases from J, with 22 bases in between. CDR3 length equals 15 residues. CDR1 is MNHNS and CDR2 is SASEGT in the germline V gene. The CDR3 sequence: CASKGSGGPSAEQYF. The CDR3 DNA reads as TGTGCCAGCAAGGGGTCCGGGGGGCCCTCCGCCGAGCAGTACTTC.

Many counts were recorded for this clonotype. The chain recombines TRBV27 with TRBJ1-5, with TRBD1 identical over 9 bases. The V and J ends lost 6 bases and 7 bases, in that order; junction bases with no gene match: 7. Germline CDR1 MNHEY, CDR2 SMNVEV (reference sequence). This CDR3 comprises 14 residues. For the CDR3, the DNA is TGTGCCAGCAGACCTACAGGGGGCCGACAGCCCCAGCATTTT. Translated: CASRPTGGRQPQHF.

This clonotype was recorded many times. This chain links TRBV7-8 with TRBJ2-2; D is tentatively TRBD1 or TRBD2 (5 bases each). The CDR3 length is 16 residues. Per the germline V gene, CDR1 is SGHVS and CDR2 is FQNEAQ. V was trimmed by 1 base and J by 4 bases, leaving 13 bases between them. Here the CDR3 DNA reads TGTGCCAGCAGCTTAGGTTTGGGACGTGGCACCGGGGAGCTGTTTTTT. Its translation is CASSLGLGRGTGELFF.

At least ten counts were recorded for this clonotype. The rearrangement links TRBV10-3 to TRBJ1-2; 10 bases line up with TRBD1. The CDR3 runs 13 residues. CDR1 ENHRY and CDR2 SYGVKD come from the germline V gene. The V segment lost 5 bases and the J segment 6 bases; nucleotides outside the gene matches: 3. The CDR3 sequence is CAISPTGGDGYTF. The CDR3, as DNA: TGTGCCATCAGTCCGACAGGGGGCGATGGCTACACCTTC.